This T cell receptor beta chain originates from a study of blood T cell repertoires in COVID-19. Libraries were prepared by immunoSEQ multiplex PCR; TCRdb keeps only in-frame clonotypes and omits some of them. The sample includes 250,000 to 400,000 clones, about 92% of them seen just once. Turning to this clone: The same CDR3 is also encoded by other DNA sequences in this sample.

The CDR3 sequence is 13 residues long. Trimming cost V 4 bases and J 4 bases; bases outside gene matches: 3. Germline V gives CDR1 SGHAT, CDR2 FQNNGV. The TCR originated in a man in his sixties who had recovered from COVID-19. The sequencing input was PBMCs or T cells enriched from blood (not recorded which). The chain links TRBV11-2 to TRBJ1-2, with 7 bases aligning to TRBD1. The CDR3 here is CASSSTGPYGYTF. In DNA form, the CDR3 reads TGTGCCAGCAGCTCGACAGGGCCCTATGGCTACACCTTC.